The 24 T cell receptor beta chains listed next were all sequenced from one sample in a study of blood T cell repertoires in COVID-19. TCRdb's copy holds only in-frame clones and misses some; the assay was immunoSEQ multiplex PCR. The sample has roughly 58,000 clones, around 65% seen once. Sequencing was carried out using PBMCs or T cells enriched from blood (not recorded which). Receptors were obtained from a woman between 55 and 75 years old who had been exposed to COVID-19.

Remarks on this clone: Within the sample, other DNA sequences also encode this same CDR3. The DNA of the CDR3 is TGTGCCAGCAGCGGACAGGGCTTCTATGGCTACACCTTC. It is translated as CASSGQGFYGYTF. The gene calls are TRBV12-3 or TRBV12-4 and TRBJ1-2; TRBD1 agrees at 8 bases. The CDR3 is made up of 13 amino acids. V trimming: 6 bases; J trimming: 4 bases; junction bases outside the gene matches: 4.

The chain employs TRBV14 and TRBJ1-1, with D maybe TRBD1 (5 bases). Per the germline V gene, CDR1 is SGHDN and CDR2 is FVKESK. V was shortened by 4 bases and J by 4 bases, with 10 bases between the two germline ends. The CDR3 consists of 13 residues. CDR3 sequence: CASSPQGATEAFF. DNA for the CDR3: TGTGCCAGCAGCCCCCAGGGTGCCACTGAAGCTTTCTTT.

This clone was counted many times. This sequence joins TRBV2 and TRBJ2-7; 7 bases agree with TRBD2. Per germline, CDR1 SNHLY and CDR2 FYNNEI. The CDR3 is made up of 15 amino acids. V shed 10 bases and J 2 bases; nucleotides not matched to a gene: 14. The CDR3 region is CATQYDGGRAYEQYF. CDR3 nucleotides: TGTGCCACCCAGTATGATGGCGGGAGAGCCTACGAGCAGTACTTC.

In this sample, this clone turned up once. The V gene is TRBV6-5, the J gene TRBJ1-1; D unclear. The V end lost 4 bases, the J end lost 11 bases, and 14 bases lay between the germline ends. The CDR3 is 12 residues long. Germline V gene data show CDR1 as MNHEY and CDR2 as SVGAGI. For the CDR3, the DNA is TGTGCCAGCAGTTCAGACGCAAGGGAGGCTTTCTTT. This codes for CASSSDAREAFF.

The chain recombines TRBV24-1 with TRBJ2-1; D might be TRBD2 (5 bases). Trimming stripped 7 bases from V and 5 bases from J, with 11 bases between. The CDR3 extends over 13 amino acids. CDR1 is KGHDR, CDR2 SFDVKD, per germline. CDR3 residues: CATSPTRNNEQFF. In nucleotides, the CDR3 is TGTGCCACCAGCCCCACTAGGAACAATGAGCAGTTCTTC.

In this sample, this clone turned up a few times. The chain couples TRBV6-1 to TRBJ2-7; TRBD1 might be the D (6 bases). This CDR3 is 13 amino acids long. Trimming pared 3 bases from V and 2 bases from J, leaving 8 bases between. Germline assignment: CDR1 MNHNS and CDR2 SASEGT. The CDR3 loop reads CASSDWTAYEQYF. In DNA form, the CDR3 reads TGTGCCAGCAGTGATTGGACAGCCTACGAGCAGTACTTC.

This chain links TRBV6-5 with TRBJ2-5; 8 positions match TRBD1. The junction had 6 bases not matched to a gene; V was cut back by 7 bases and J by 5 bases. The CDR3 has 13 residues. CDR1 and CDR2 (germline): MNHEY, SVGAGI. The CDR3 loop reads CASTRQGTETQYF. The CDR3 nucleotides read TGTGCCAGCACCCGACAGGGGACGGAGACCCAGTACTTC.

The rearrangement joins TRBV29-1 to TRBJ1-5, with D possibly TRBD1 on 5 matching bases. V lost 4 bases to trimming and J lost 1 base, with 11 bases between them. The CDR3 loop spans 14 amino acids. The germline V gene has CDR1 SQVTM and CDR2 ANQGSEA. The CDR3 nucleotides are TGCAGCGTTGGGGGCCGGGGGAGCAATCAGCCCCAGCATTTT. Protein sequence: CSVGGRGSNQPQHF.

The chain combines TRBV19 with TRBJ2-6; a weak D match, TRBD2 (7 bases). This CDR3 has 19 amino acids. Germline CDR1 is LNHDA and CDR2 is SQIVND (reference sequence). V was cut by 5 bases and J by 2 bases, with 22 bases left in between. CDR3 in amino acids: CASSYLARRGQTGANVLTF. In nucleotides, the CDR3 is TGTGCCAGTAGTTATTTAGCGAGGCGGGGGCAGACTGGGGCCAACGTCCTGACTTTC.

V and J are TRBV12-3 or TRBV12-4 and TRBJ1-2, with D tentatively TRBD1 (5 bases). The CDR3 is 13 residues long. V lost 3 bases and J lost 5, with 10 bases in between. The DNA for the CDR3 is TGTGCCAGCAGTTTGGCAGGGAGGTATGGCTACACCTTC. The encoded protein is CASSLAGRYGYTF.

A word on this clone: The conserved phenylalanine or tryptophan is not found at the CDR3 terminus, so this likely reflects a read error. The DNA is left out, because the CDR3 cannot be placed on it with certainty; the CDR3 is given as TCRdb lists it. This rearrangement joins TRBV4-1 to TRBJ2-3; TRBD1, as called in the table, went unchecked against the DNA. The CDR3 length is 10 residues, termini included. Germline V CDR1 and CDR2: MGHRA, YSYEKL. CDR3 protein: CASSRRQVED.

The rearrangement links TRBV6-1 to TRBJ2-1; 7 nucleotides agree with TRBD1. With V trimmed by 2 bases and J by 6 bases, 7 bases remained unmatched. CDR3 length: 15 amino acids. CDR1 is MNHNS, CDR2 SASEGT, per germline. The CDR3 DNA is TGTGCCAGCAGTGAACAGAGACAGGGTTCCAATGAGCAGTTCTTC. It specifies CASSEQRQGSNEQFF.

This clone was observed a single time. The chain couples TRBV20-1 to TRBJ2-3, with 9 bases that match TRBD1. The CDR3 is 15 amino acids. CDR1 is DFQATT, CDR2 SNEGSKA, per germline (reference sequence). The ends lost 4 bases at V and 2 bases at J; junction bases unmatched: 7. The CDR3 bases are TGCAGTGCTACTGACCGGACAGGGGCCACAGATACGCAGTATTTT. Its translation is CSATDRTGATDTQYF.

This sequence joins TRBV29-1 and TRBJ1-2, with TRBD1 as a possible D gene (5 bases). Trimming took off 3 bases at V and 4 bases at J, with 18 bases between the two ends. Per germline, CDR1 SQVTM and CDR2 ANQGSEA. This CDR3 is built from 15 residues. CDR3 in DNA: TGCAGCGTTGATAAAATCCAGGGAAAGTCCTATGGCTACACCTTC. Protein: CSVDKIQGKSYGYTF.

The chain recombines TRBV5-4 with TRBJ2-7; D not resolved. V gave up 1 base and J gave up 2 bases, with 13 bases separating them. The germline gives CDR1 SGHNT, CDR2 YYREEE (reference sequence). The CDR3 spans 15 residues. The CDR3 DNA sequence: TGTGCCAGCAGCTTGACGACTGAGCCTACCTACGAGCAGTACTTC. Amino acid sequence: CASSLTTEPTYEQYF.

This chain uses TRBV7-2 with TRBJ2-5; tentatively, D is TRBD1 (6 bases). Germline CDR1 SGHTA, CDR2 FQGNSA. Deletions cut 3 bases from V and 4 bases from J, with 15 bases between. CDR3 size: 15 residues. CDR3 in amino acids: CASSFGQGSRETQYF. The CDR3 bases are TGTGCCAGCAGCTTCGGTCAGGGGAGTAGAGAGACCCAGTACTTC.

The CDR3 is CASSSTDRGGQPQHF. The DNA for the CDR3 is TGTGCCAGCAGTAGTACTGACAGGGGAGGGCAGCCCCAGCATTTT. The V call is TRBV6-5, the J call TRBJ1-5; 8 nucleotides agree with TRBD1. J lost 7 bases, V lost 5 bases, and 10 bases had no gene match. Germline V CDR1 and CDR2: MNHEY, SVGAGI. The CDR3 covers 15 residues.

The gene calls are TRBV7-2 and TRBJ2-1; TRBD2 aligns across 7 bases. With V trimmed by 1 base and J by 1 base, 4 bases remained unmatched. Looked up from germline, CDR1 is SGHTA and CDR2 is FQGNSA. The CDR3 runs 16 residues. DNA for the CDR3: TGTGCCAGCAGCTTAGTCTCGGGAGGATCCTACAATGAGCAGTTCTTC. This translates into CASSLVSGGSYNEQFF.

This clone was recorded a few times. The chain recombines TRBV19 with TRBJ1-2, with unresolved D. CDR3 size: 15 residues. Trimming left V 5 bases short and J 1 base short, with 14 bases between. The V gene's germline CDR1 is LNHDA and CDR2 SQIVND (reference sequence). CDR3 bases: TGTGCCAGTAGTGCCTACTCTAGCCTTAACTATGGCTACACCTTC. Residues: CASSAYSSLNYGYTF. Combining the CDR3 with reference TRBV19 and TRBJ1-2 gives the whole variable domain DGGITQSPKYLFRKEGQNVTLSCEQNLNHDAMYWYRQDPGQGLRLIYYSQIVNDFQKGDIAEGYSVSREKKESFPLTVTSAQKNPTAFYLCASSAYSSLNYGYTFGSGTRLTVV.

V is TRBV28 and J is TRBJ1-5, with a weak D call TRBD1 (5 bases). Looked up from germline, CDR1 is MDHEN and CDR2 is SYDVKM. The CDR3 totals 15 residues. V lost 5 bases, J lost 5 bases, and 16 bases lay in between. This CDR3 is CASSTPDSLDQPQHF. The CDR3 region has the DNA TGTGCCAGCAGTACACCAGACAGCCTCGATCAGCCCCAGCATTTT.

The chain combines TRBV6-5 with TRBJ1-1; no clear D. This CDR3 is built from 13 residues. Germline V gene sequence: CDR1 MNHEY, CDR2 SVGAGI. V was shortened by 5 bases and J by 6 bases, with 13 bases between the two germline ends. CDR3 in DNA: TGTGCCAGCAGTCGCGACACTAGGGCTGAAGCTTTCTTT. Its protein is CASSRDTRAEAFF.

V usage is TRBV7-2 and J usage is TRBJ1-2; 8 bases map to TRBD1. With 4 bases clipped from V and 8 bases from J, the junction kept 9 bases outside the gene matches. The CDR3 totals 14 residues. Per the germline V gene, CDR1 is SGHTA and CDR2 is FQGNSA. The CDR3 DNA reads as TGTGCCAGCAGCTCCCAGACAGGGGTTGGAGGCTACACCTTC. This codes for CASSSQTGVGGYTF.

The CDR3 is CARPERLAEDAKRETQYF. CDR3 DNA sequence: TGTGCCAGACCCGAAAGACTAGCGGAGGACGCTAAACGGGAGACCCAGTACTTC. The J gene is TRBJ2-5, the V gene TRBV21-1; the table's D gene call, TRBD2, was not cross checked with the DNA. TRBV21-1 is designated a pseudogene. The CDR3 loop spans 18 amino acids.

J is TRBJ1-1 and V is TRBV6-5; perhaps TRBD1 as D (5 bases). The V end lost 4 bases, the J end lost 10 bases, and 10 bases lay between the germline ends. The CDR3 runs 11 residues. CDR1 is MNHEY, CDR2 SVGAGI, per germline. CDR3 in amino acids: CASSSGGRAFF. The DNA for the CDR3 is TGTGCCAGCAGTTCTGGGGGGAGAGCTTTCTTT.